This is a list of T cell receptor beta chains from one sample in a study of blood T cell repertoires in COVID-19. Sequenced by immunoSEQ multiplex PCR; TCRdb stores in-frame clones only, minus some. Among some 190,000 clones listed, approximately 81% were seen once. The sequenced material came from peripheral blood. Source of these receptors: an elderly woman with active or convalescent COVID-19. The CDR3 runs from the conserved cysteine through the conserved F or W. A D gene is named only where the DNA matches it firmly. Only part of the rows carry a size: once, few, many, or a class if the clone is expanded.

v_call: TRBV19
clone_size: -
j_call: TRBJ1-3
cdr3_length: 15
d_call: TRBD1
cdr3_nt: TGTGCCAGCGCCGGGACAGACCGCTCTGGAAACACCATATATTTT
cdr3_aa: CASAGTDRSGNTIYF

v_call: TRBV6-5
clone_size: few
j_call: TRBJ2-7
cdr3_length: 15
d_call: TRBD2
cdr3_nt: TGTGCCAGCAGAAGCCCGGGACTAGCGGGTTACGAGCAGTACTTC
cdr3_aa: CASRSPGLAGYEQYF

v_call: TRBV18
clone_size: -
j_call: TRBJ2-7
cdr3_length: 13
d_call: -
cdr3_nt: TGTGCCAGCTCACCCGCGGGAAAATCCGAGCAGTACTTC
cdr3_aa: CASSPAGKSEQYF

v_call: TRBV5-1
clone_size: -
j_call: TRBJ2-7
cdr3_length: 15
d_call: TRBD1
cdr3_nt: TGCGCCAGCAGCTTGGATGGGACAGGGGTCTCCGAGCAGTACTTC
cdr3_aa: CASSLDGTGVSEQYF

v_call: TRBV30
clone_size: -
j_call: TRBJ1-4
cdr3_length: 11
d_call: -
cdr3_nt: TGTGCCTACAACGGGGTGGAAAAACTGTTTTTT
cdr3_aa: CAYNGVEKLFF

v_call: TRBV6-5
clone_size: -
j_call: TRBJ2-7
cdr3_length: 15
d_call: TRBD2
cdr3_nt: TGTGCCAGCAACTCACCGGGACTAGCTATCTACGAGCAGTACTTC
cdr3_aa: CASNSPGLAIYEQYF

v_call: TRBV19
clone_size: -
j_call: TRBJ2-7
cdr3_length: 15
d_call: -
cdr3_nt: TGTGCCAGTAGTACCGGGGATCTATCCTCCTACGAGCAGTACTTC
cdr3_aa: CASSTGDLSSYEQYF

v_call: TRBV30
clone_size: -
j_call: TRBJ2-1
cdr3_length: 14
d_call: TRBD2
cdr3_nt: TGTGCCTGGAGTGTAGGCGGGGGCTACAATGAGCAGTTCTTC
cdr3_aa: CAWSVGGGYNEQFF

v_call: TRBV5-1
clone_size: once
j_call: TRBJ2-7
cdr3_length: 15
d_call: TRBD2
cdr3_nt: TGCGCCAGCAGCCGCCGCGGGGGGAGAGATGGCGAGCAGTACTTC
cdr3_aa: CASSRRGGRDGEQYF

v_call: TRBV28
clone_size: -
j_call: TRBJ2-7
cdr3_length: 14
d_call: TRBD1
cdr3_nt: TGTGCCAGCAGTTTGAGGACAGGATCCTACGAGCAGTACTTC
cdr3_aa: CASSLRTGSYEQYF

v_call: TRBV5-1
clone_size: -
j_call: TRBJ1-6
cdr3_length: 15
d_call: TRBD1
cdr3_nt: TGCGCCAGCAGCTTGGGAGGGGGCCCTAATTCACCCCTCCACTTT
cdr3_aa: CASSLGGGPNSPLHF

v_call: TRBV6-5
clone_size: -
j_call: TRBJ2-7
cdr3_length: 15
d_call: -
cdr3_nt: TGTGCCAGCAGTTCCGAACTAGTAAGCTCCTACGAGCAGTACTTC
cdr3_aa: CASSSELVSSYEQYF

v_call: TRBV5-1
clone_size: -
j_call: TRBJ2-1
cdr3_length: 15
d_call: TRBD1
cdr3_nt: TGCGCCAGCACCCCCGGGACAGGGCCCGGATCCGAGCAGTTCTTC
cdr3_aa: CASTPGTGPGSEQFF

v_call: TRBV7-2
clone_size: -
j_call: TRBJ2-7
cdr3_length: 15
d_call: TRBD2
cdr3_nt: TGTGCCAGCACTTGGGGAGGACTAGCGGGAGTCGAGCAGTACTTC
cdr3_aa: CASTWGGLAGVEQYF

v_call: TRBV28
clone_size: -
j_call: TRBJ1-4
cdr3_length: 12
d_call: -
cdr3_nt: TGCGCAACTGGGGGGGCTAATGAAAAACTGTTTTTT
cdr3_aa: CATGGANEKLFF

v_call: TRBV13
clone_size: -
j_call: TRBJ1-4
cdr3_length: 12
d_call: -
cdr3_nt: TGTGCCAGCAGCCGGACTAATGAAAAACTGTTTTTT
cdr3_aa: CASSRTNEKLFF

v_call: TRBV6-5
clone_size: -
j_call: TRBJ2-5
cdr3_length: 13
d_call: -
cdr3_nt: TGTGCCAGCAGTCTGCTCGGGTCGGAGACCCAGTACTTC
cdr3_aa: CASSLLGSETQYF

v_call: TRBV19
clone_size: once
j_call: TRBJ2-7
cdr3_length: 14
d_call: TRBD1
cdr3_nt: TGTGCCAGTAGTGCCGGGACAGGGTCCTACGAGCAGTACTTC
cdr3_aa: CASSAGTGSYEQYF

v_call: TRBV5-4
clone_size: -
j_call: TRBJ1-4
cdr3_length: 16
d_call: -
cdr3_nt: TGTGCCAGCAGCTTTAAGAACAACCCGGGAAGTGAAAAACTGTTTTTT
cdr3_aa: CASSFKNNPGSEKLFF

v_call: TRBV2
clone_size: -
j_call: TRBJ1-5
cdr3_length: 13
d_call: -
cdr3_nt: TGTGCCAGCAGTGATTTACGGTATCAGCCCCAGCATTTT
cdr3_aa: CASSDLRYQPQHF

v_call: TRBV19
clone_size: -
j_call: TRBJ2-2
cdr3_length: 16
d_call: TRBD1
cdr3_nt: TGTGCCAGTAGTAGGCGGACAGGGGAGAACACCGGGGAGCTGTTTTTT
cdr3_aa: CASSRRTGENTGELFF